This T cell receptor beta chain was sequenced in a study of blood T cell repertoires in COVID-19. Data came from immunoSEQ multiplex PCR; TCRdb stores just in-frame clones and leaves some out. The sample holds about 190,000 clones, approximately 80% seen once. Per the germline V gene, CDR1 is MDHEN and CDR2 is SYDVKM. The V and J ends lost 2 bases and 14 bases respectively, with 10 bases between them. CDR3 length: 11 amino acids. The receptor's source is a human donor in a cohort sampled during active COVID-19. Source material: peripheral blood. The chain couples TRBV28 to TRBJ2-1; tentative D call: TRBD2 (5 bases). The chain's CDR3 is CASSLMRDKFF. DNA for the CDR3: TGTGCCAGCAGTTTAATGAGGGATAAGTTCTTC.